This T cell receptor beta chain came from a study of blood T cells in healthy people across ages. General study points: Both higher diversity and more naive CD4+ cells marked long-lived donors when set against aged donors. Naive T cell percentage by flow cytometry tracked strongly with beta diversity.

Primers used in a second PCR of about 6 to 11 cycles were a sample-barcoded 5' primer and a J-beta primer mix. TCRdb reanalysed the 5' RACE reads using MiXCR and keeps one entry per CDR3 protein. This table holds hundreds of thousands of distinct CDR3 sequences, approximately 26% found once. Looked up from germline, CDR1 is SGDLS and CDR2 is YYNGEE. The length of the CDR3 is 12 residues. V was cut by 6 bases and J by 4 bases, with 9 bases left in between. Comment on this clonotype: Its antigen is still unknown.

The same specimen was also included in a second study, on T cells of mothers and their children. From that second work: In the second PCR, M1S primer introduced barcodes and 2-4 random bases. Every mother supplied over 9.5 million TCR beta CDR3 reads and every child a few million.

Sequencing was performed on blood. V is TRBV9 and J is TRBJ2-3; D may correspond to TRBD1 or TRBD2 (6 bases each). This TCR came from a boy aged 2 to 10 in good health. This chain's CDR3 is CASNREADTQYF. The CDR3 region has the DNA TGTGCCAGCAACAGGGAGGCAGATACGCAGTATTTT.